The clone carrying this T cell receptor beta chain was recorded many times. TCRdb reprocessed the 5' RACE reads with MiXCR, giving one entry per CDR3 protein. The data contain 150,000 to 200,000 distinct CDR3 sequences, 6.5% to 8.5% of them singletons. The record originates from a study of T cells after yellow fever vaccination. Germline trimming cut 6 bases from V and 10 bases from J; bases unmatched to any gene: 2. This CDR3 spans 12 amino acids. CDR1 is SNHLY and CDR2 is FYNNEI in the germline V gene. This chain links TRBV2 with TRBJ1-6; 8 bases map to TRBD1. The sequence was collected from a man younger than 35 who received the YFV17D yellow fever vaccine. Sequencing was performed on CD4+ T cells sorted from PBMCs, taken about 5 days after the first yellow fever vaccination. The CDR3 loop reads CASRGTGSPLHF. The CDR3 DNA reads TGTGCCAGCAGAGGGACAGGATCACCCCTCCACTTT.